The rows below give T cell receptor beta chains drawn from one sample of a study of ipilimumab plus nivolumab after autologous stem cell transplantation. Libraries were prepared by immunoSEQ multiplex PCR; TCRdb keeps only in-frame clonotypes and omits some of them. The table has 17,000 or so clones, more than 65% seen once. This specimen was PBMCs, taken in a trial of ipilimumab plus nivolumab as post-transplant consolidation. The receptors were sampled from a male donor with diffuse large B-cell lymphoma. CDR3s include the opening cysteine and the closing phenylalanine or tryptophan. Fields, in order: D gene, clone size, CDR3 length, V gene, J gene, CDR3 protein, CDR3 DNA. A D gene is named only where the DNA matches it firmly. Not every row has a clone size; where given, it reads once, few, many or a size class.

>.|.|15|TRBV7-2|TRBJ2-5
CASSLVPHGTETQYF
TGTGCCAGCAGCTTAGTCCCCCATGGGACCGAGACCCAGTACTTC
>.|.|15|TRBV11-2|TRBJ2-7
CASSFSNLPSYEQYF
TGTGCCAGCAGCTTTTCGAACCTACCCTCGTACGAGCAGTACTTC
>TRBD1|once|14|TRBV5-1|TRBJ1-2
CASSPWDRSGGYTF
TGCGCCAGCAGCCCCTGGGACAGATCGGGTGGCTACACCTTC
>.|.|16|TRBV30|TRBJ1-3
CAFYPGRSDQENTIYF
TGTGCCTTCTATCCGGGGAGAAGCGATCAAGAAAACACCATATATTTT
>.|few|13|TRBV7-6|TRBJ1-1
CASARVEGEEAFF
TGTGCCAGCGCCCGTGTCGAAGGGGAAGAAGCTTTCTTT
>TRBD2|.|15|TRBV9|TRBJ2-2
CASSPWTSVAGELFF
TGTGCCAGCAGTCCCTGGACTAGCGTTGCCGGGGAGCTGTTTTTT
>.|.|13|TRBV19|TRBJ1-1
CASSNQRDTEAFF
TGTGCCAGTAGTAATCAAAGGGACACTGAAGCTTTCTTT
>.|.|12|TRBV7-9|TRBJ1-2
CAIWGHLGGYTF
TGTGCCATTTGGGGCCATCTGGGAGGCTACACCTTC
>TRBD1|once|16|TRBV5-6|TRBJ2-5
CASSQRQGSYQETQYF
TGTGCCAGCAGCCAGAGACAGGGGTCGTACCAAGAGACCCAGTACTTC
>TRBD2|.|12|TRBV6-5|TRBJ2-5
CATRGGIETQYF
TGTGCCACCCGGGGGGGGATCGAGACCCAGTACTTC
>.|.|14|TRBV6-1|TRBJ1-2
CASSALTSGYGYTF
TGTGCCAGCAGTGCCTTGACTAGTGGGTATGGCTACACCTTC
>.|few|11|TRBV12-5|TRBJ2-7
CASGLYYEQYF
TGTGCTAGTGGGCTATATTACGAGCAGTACTTC
>TRBD1|.|17|TRBV19|TRBJ2-1
CASSPQTGLKTYNEQFF
TGTGCCAGTAGTCCCCAGACAGGGCTTAAGACCTACAATGAGCAGTTCTTC
>.|once|14|TRBV2|TRBJ2-6
CASSEPAGANVLTF
TGTGCCAGCAGTGAGCCAGCAGGGGCCAACGTCCTGACTTTC
>.|medium-sized|13|TRBV6-1|TRBJ1-5
CASSTGPLGPQHF
TGTGCCAGCAGCACCGGGCCCCTAGGGCCCCAGCATTTT
>.|.|13|TRBV9|TRBJ1-6
CASSVASNSPLHF
TGTGCCAGCAGCGTAGCCAGTAATTCACCCCTCCACTTT
>.|.|17|TRBV5-5|TRBJ2-6
CASSLARALSGANVLTF
TGTGCCAGCAGCTTGGCCAGGGCCCTCTCTGGGGCCAACGTCCTGACTTTC
>.|.|11|TRBV14|TRBJ2-3
CASSPRDTQYF
TGTGCCAGCAGCCCTCGGGATACGCAGTATTTT
>.|.|15|TRBV19|TRBJ1-1
CASSFERGGEAEAFF
TGTGCCAGTAGCTTTGAGAGGGGGGGAGAGGCTGAAGCTTTCTTT
>.|.|15|TRBV27|TRBJ2-1
CASSPTGTLNNEQFF
TGTGCCAGCAGCCCGACCGGGACGCTTAACAATGAGCAGTTCTTC
>TRBD1|once|14|TRBV7-2|TRBJ2-2
CASSFDRAGGELFF
TGTGCCAGCAGCTTCGACAGGGCTGGCGGGGAGCTGTTTTTT
>TRBD1|few|15|TRBV4-1|TRBJ1-1
CASSQPDRLAAEAFF
TGCGCCAGCAGCCAACCGGACAGGCTGGCCGCTGAAGCTTTCTTT
>.|.|16|TRBV5-1|TRBJ2-7
CASSLDTGSTSYEQYF
TGCGCCAGCAGCCTCGATACAGGGAGTACCTCCTACGAGCAGTACTTC
>.|.|18|TRBV7-9|TRBJ2-3
CASSLRGVGKRGTDTQYF
TGTGCCAGCAGCTTAAGGGGCGTAGGGAAGAGAGGCACAGATACGCAGTATTTT
>.|few|15|TRBV7-2|TRBJ2-7
CASSQIRTGIYEQYF
TGTGCCAGCAGCCAGATACGGACCGGTATCTACGAGCAGTACTTC
>.|.|13|TRBV10-3|TRBJ2-1
CAISEKGNDEQFF
TGTGCCATCAGTGAGAAGGGAAACGATGAGCAGTTCTTC
>.|.|14|TRBV25-1|TRBJ1-4
CASSSRRSNEKLFF
TGTGCCAGCAGCTCCCGACGGTCTAATGAAAAACTGTTTTTT
>TRBD2|few|15|TRBV6-1|TRBJ2-7
CASSLTSGATYEQYF
TGTGCCAGCAGTCTAACTAGCGGGGCCACCTACGAGCAGTACTTC
>.|.|12|TRBV7-3|TRBJ2-1
CASSPGTPEQFF
TGTGCCAGCAGCCCCGGGACTCCAGAGCAGTTCTTC
>.|.|13|TRBV11-2|TRBJ1-2
CASSFTQGYGYTF
TGTGCCAGCAGCTTTACGCAGGGTTATGGCTACACCTTC
>.|.|14|TRBV2|TRBJ2-3
CASSEDGTTDTQYF
TGTGCCAGCAGTGAAGACGGAACCACAGATACGCAGTATTTT
>.|.|15|TRBV18|TRBJ2-7
CASSPPGLGAYEQYF
TGTGCCAGCTCACCACCAGGTCTGGGCGCCTACGAGCAGTACTTC
>.|.|13|TRBV11-3|TRBJ1-6
CASSQKSSSPLHF
TGTGCCAGCAGCCAAAAGTCCAGTTCACCCCTCCACTTT
>.|.|8|TRBV21-1|TRBJ1-5
CASQPQHF
TGTGCCAGCCAGCCCCAGCATTTT
>.|once|17|TRBV7-6|TRBJ2-3
CASSLLQGRRGTDTQYF
TGTGCCAGCAGCCTCCTTCAGGGGCGGCGCGGCACAGATACGCAGTATTTT
>.|.|13|TRBV27|TRBJ2-7
CASRGISPHEQYF
TGTGCCAGCAGAGGCATTTCGCCCCACGAGCAGTACTTC
>TRBD1|.|15|TRBV6-5|TRBJ2-7
CASSSSGTGGYEQYF
TGTGCCAGCAGTTCCTCCGGGACAGGGGGTTACGAGCAGTACTTC
>TRBD1|.|13|TRBV7-9|TRBJ2-1
CASDPGTENEQFF
TGTGCCAGCGATCCCGGGACAGAGAATGAGCAGTTCTTC
>TRBD2|.|16|TRBV6-5|TRBJ2-7
CASSWGTSGGAREQYF
TGTGCCAGCAGTTGGGGGACTAGCGGGGGGGCTCGTGAGCAGTACTTC
>.|.|14|TRBV4-3|TRBJ1-2
CASSQETGFYGYTF
TGCGCCAGCAGCCAAGAAACAGGCTTCTATGGCTACACCTTC
>TRBD2|.|22|TRBV9|TRBJ2-3
CASSVAHLMSAGGPFGTDTQYF
TGTGCCAGCAGCGTAGCCCACCTTATGTCGGCGGGGGGGCCCTTCGGTACAGATACGCAGTATTTT
>.|.|16|TRBV6-6|TRBJ1-1
CASSPRAEGGAPEAFF
TGTGCCAGCAGCCCAAGGGCAGAGGGAGGGGCCCCTGAAGCTTTCTTT
>.|.|14|TRBV5-4|TRBJ1-3
CASSQSPGGNTIYF
TGTGCCAGCAGCCAGTCCCCAGGGGGAAACACCATATATTTT
>.|.|11|TRBV9|TRBJ2-1
CASSGNNEQFF
TGTGCCAGCAGCGGAAACAATGAGCAGTTCTTC
>TRBD1|.|12|TRBV5-1|TRBJ1-2
CASTDTGGGYTF
TGCGCCAGCACAGACACAGGGGGTGGCTACACCTTC
>.|.|16|TRBV4-1|TRBJ1-6
CASSQEGAFFGSPLHF
TGCGCCAGCAGCCAAGAAGGGGCCTTTTTTGGTTCACCCCTCCACTTT
>.|few|14|TRBV11-2|TRBJ1-1
CASSFGGTYTEAFF
TGTGCCAGCAGCTTTGGTGGCACGTACACTGAAGCTTTCTTT
>TRBD1|.|15|TRBV7-9|TRBJ1-5
CASSPQGGRTQPQHF
TGTGCCAGCAGCCCACAGGGGGGGCGGACTCAGCCCCAGCATTTT
>.|.|14|TRBV4-3|TRBJ2-2
CASSQGGQDGELFF
TGCGCCAGCAGCCAGGGGGGGCAGGACGGGGAGCTGTTTTTT
>TRBD1|.|15|TRBV5-8|TRBJ2-3
CASSLGDRNTDTQYF
TGTGCCAGCAGCTTGGGGGACAGAAACACAGATACGCAGTATTTT
>.|.|13|TRBV6-5|TRBJ1-4
CASSTEGDEKLFF
TGTGCCAGCTCCACGGAGGGGGATGAAAAACTGTTTTTT
>.|.|12|TRBV11-2|TRBJ2-1
CASSAVENEQFF
TGTGCCAGCAGCGCCGTCGAAAATGAGCAGTTCTTC
>.|once|14|TRBV7-9|TRBJ2-7
CASSSWTETYEQYF
TGTGCCAGCAGTAGTTGGACAGAAACATACGAGCAGTACTTC
>.|.|11|TRBV6-6|TRBJ2-1
CASSARVEQFF
TGTGCCAGCAGTGCTAGGGTTGAGCAGTTCTTC
>.|.|13|TRBV27|TRBJ1-5
CASSLSRLEAQHF
TGTGCCAGCAGTTTATCCCGGTTAGAGGCCCAGCATTTT